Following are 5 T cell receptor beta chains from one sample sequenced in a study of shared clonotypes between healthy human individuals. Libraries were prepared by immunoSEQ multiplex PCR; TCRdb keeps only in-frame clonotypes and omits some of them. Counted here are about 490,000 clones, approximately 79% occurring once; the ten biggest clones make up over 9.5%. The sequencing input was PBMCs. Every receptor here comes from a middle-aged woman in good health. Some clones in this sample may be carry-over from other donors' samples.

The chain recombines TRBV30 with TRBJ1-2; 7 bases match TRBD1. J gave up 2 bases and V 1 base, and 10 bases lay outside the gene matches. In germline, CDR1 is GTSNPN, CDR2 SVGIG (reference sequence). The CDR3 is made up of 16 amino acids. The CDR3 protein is CAWSARPGTENYGYTF. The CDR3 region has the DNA TGTGCCTGGAGTGCCCGTCCCGGGACAGAAAACTATGGCTACACCTTC.

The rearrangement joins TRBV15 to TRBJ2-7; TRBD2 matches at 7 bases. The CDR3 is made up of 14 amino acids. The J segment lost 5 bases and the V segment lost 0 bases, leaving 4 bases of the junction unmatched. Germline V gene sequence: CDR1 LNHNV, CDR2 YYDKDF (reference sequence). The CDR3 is CATSRELGGNEQYF. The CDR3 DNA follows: TGTGCCACCAGCAGAGAGCTCGGGGGGAACGAGCAGTACTTC.

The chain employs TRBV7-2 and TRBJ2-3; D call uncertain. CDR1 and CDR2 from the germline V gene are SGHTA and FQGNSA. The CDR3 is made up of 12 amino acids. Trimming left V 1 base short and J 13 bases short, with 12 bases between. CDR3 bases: TGTGCCAGCAGCTTAGAACTCTCCTCGAAGTATTTT. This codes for CASSLELSSKYF. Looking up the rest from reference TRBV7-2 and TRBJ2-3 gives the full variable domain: GAGVSQSPSNKVTEKGKDVELRCDPISGHTALYWYRQSLGQGLEFLIYFQGNSAPDKSGLPSDRFSAERTGGSVSTLTIQRTQQEDSAVYLCASSLELSSKYFGPGTRLTVL.

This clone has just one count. The CDR3 spells CASSQDRGTGNQPQHF. CDR3 coding DNA: TGCGCCAGCAGCCAAGACAGGGGGACGGGCAATCAGCCCCAGCATTTT. The V and J genes are TRBV4-1 and TRBJ1-5, with TRBD1 identical over 7 bases. CDR1 and CDR2 from the germline V gene are MGHRA and YSYEKL. The J segment lost 2 bases and the V segment lost 0 bases, leaving 4 bases of the junction unmatched. CDR3 length: 16 amino acids.

CDR3 DNA: TGTGCCATCACCTCGAAACCCTGGACAGCATCCTACGAGCAGTACTTC. This translates into CAITSKPWTASYEQYF. The rearrangement uses TRBV10-3 and TRBJ2-7, with a possible D match to TRBD1 (6 bases). The CDR3 is made up of 16 amino acids. Trimming removed 7 bases from V and 1 base from J, with 20 bases in between. The germline V gene encodes CDR1 ENHRY and CDR2 SYGVKD.